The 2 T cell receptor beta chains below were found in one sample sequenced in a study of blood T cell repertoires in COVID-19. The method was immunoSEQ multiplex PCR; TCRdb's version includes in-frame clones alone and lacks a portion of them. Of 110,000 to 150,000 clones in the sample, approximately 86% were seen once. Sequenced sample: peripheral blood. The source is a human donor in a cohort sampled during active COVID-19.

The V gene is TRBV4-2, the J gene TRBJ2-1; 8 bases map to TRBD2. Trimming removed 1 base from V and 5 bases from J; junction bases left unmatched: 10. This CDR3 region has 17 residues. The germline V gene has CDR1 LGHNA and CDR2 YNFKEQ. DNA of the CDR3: TGTGCCAGCAGCCAAGCCCTGGGACTAGTGGGGGACAATGAGCAGTTCTTC. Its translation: CASSQALGLVGDNEQFF.

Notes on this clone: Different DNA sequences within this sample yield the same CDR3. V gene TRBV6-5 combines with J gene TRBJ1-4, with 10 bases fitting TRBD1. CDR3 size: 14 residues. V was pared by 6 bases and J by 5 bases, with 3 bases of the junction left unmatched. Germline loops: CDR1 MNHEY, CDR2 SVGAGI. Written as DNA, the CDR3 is TGTGCCAGCAGCCCGGGACAGGGGAATGAAAAACTGTTTTTT. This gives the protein CASSPGQGNEKLFF.